This entry is about one TCR beta chain. The data stem from a study of blood T cell repertoires in COVID-19. For the study at large: The United States, Italy and Spain were the sources of the acute and convalescent COVID-19 samples.

This table comes from immunoSEQ multiplex PCR, and its TCRdb copy is limited to in-frame clones, with some not included. This sample carries about 270,000 clones, about 89% of them seen once, and the ten largest clones take over 8%. The CDR3 extends over 13 amino acids. Germline V gene sequence: CDR1 LNHDA, CDR2 SQIVND (reference sequence). Trimming removed 5 bases at V and 9 bases at J, with 14 bases between. Sequencing was done on a sample of peripheral blood. The chain uses TRBV19 and TRBJ2-1; D call uncertain. This receptor was obtained from a man aged 40-49 years with active or convalescent COVID-19. Here the CDR3 DNA reads TGTGCCAGTAGTGCTCTCCAACGGAGTGAGCAGTTCTTC. Its translation: CASSALQRSEQFF.